The 15 T cell receptor beta chains in this list originate from one sample, sequenced in a study of blood T cell repertoires in COVID-19. Some clones are missing from TCRdb's copy, which holds only in-frame ones; the method was immunoSEQ multiplex PCR. The sample includes 95,000 or so clones, about 89% of them seen just once. Sequenced input: peripheral blood. Source of these receptors: a woman aged 70-85 years with acute or convalescent COVID-19.

The chain is built from TRBV10-3 and TRBJ2-3; 7 bases align to TRBD2. CDR1 and CDR2 (germline): ENHRY, SYGVKD. The ends lost 6 bases at V and 2 bases at J; junction bases unmatched: 2. This CDR3 comprises 13 residues. This chain's CDR3 is CAISRGDTDTQYF. CDR3 nucleotides: TGTGCCATCAGCCGGGGGGACACAGATACGCAGTATTTT.

J is TRBJ2-7 and V is TRBV5-4, with TRBD2 matching over 10 bases. Germline CDR1 is SGHNT and CDR2 is YYREEE (reference sequence). The CDR3 contains 15 residues. V gave up 4 bases and J gave up 3 bases; unmatched junction bases: 7. In DNA, the CDR3 is TGTGCCAGCAGCCACGTAGCGGGAGGCATCTACGAGCAGTACTTC. Translation gives CASSHVAGGIYEQYF.

This chain connects TRBV19 to TRBJ2-2; possibly TRBD2 for D (5 bases). Germline V gene data show CDR1 as LNHDA and CDR2 as SQIVND (reference sequence). V lost 2 bases, J lost 1 base, and 26 bases lay in between. The CDR3 length is 21 residues. DNA for the CDR3: TGTGCCAGTAGTATATACCTAGCCTCCCTCTACCAAAAACGGAACACCGGGGAGCTGTTTTTT. Protein: CASSIYLASLYQKRNTGELFF.

The chain links TRBV2 to TRBJ1-1; D is possibly TRBD1 (5 bases). Germline CDR1 and CDR2: SNHLY and FYNNEI. This CDR3 spans 13 amino acids. Trimming shortened V by 6 bases and J by 4 bases, and 12 bases separated the two germline ends. The CDR3 region has the DNA TGTGCCAGCAGCCTACCCGGGGGCACTGAAGCTTTCTTT. Translating gives CASSLPGGTEAFF.

The rearrangement uses TRBV6-5 and TRBJ1-6; 8 nucleotides line up with TRBD1. This CDR3 comprises 15 residues. Losses at the gene ends were 10 bases for V and 8 bases for J; bases not matched to a gene: 13. CDR1 and CDR2 from the germline V gene are MNHEY and SVGAGI. The DNA of the CDR3 is TGTGCCACCCTAATTGGGGGGACAGGTTATTCACCCCTCCACTTT. It codes for CATLIGGTGYSPLHF.

V and J are TRBV28 and TRBJ2-7, with 7 bases that match TRBD2. CDR3 length: 12 residues. Germline CDR1 reads MDHEN; CDR2 reads SYDVKM. The V gene end was trimmed by 8 bases and the J gene end by 5 bases; junction bases not matched to a gene: 6. The CDR3 DNA reads TGTGCCAGCGGCAGGGAGGGCCACGAGCAGTACTTC. Protein product: CASGREGHEQYF.

This clone was counted once. The chain links TRBV5-4 to TRBJ2-2; 8 nucleotides line up with TRBD2. The CDR3 is made up of 14 amino acids. J gave up 4 bases and V 5 bases, and 4 bases lay outside the gene matches. Germline loops: CDR1 SGHNT, CDR2 YYREEE (reference sequence). The CDR3 DNA follows: TGTGCCAGCAGGCTAAGCGGGAGCACCGGGGAGCTGTTTTTT. Translated: CASRLSGSTGELFF.

The J gene is TRBJ1-1, the V gene TRBV9, with a tentative D call TRBD1 (5 bases). V was trimmed by 0 bases and J by 4 bases, leaving 10 bases between them. Germline V gene sequence: CDR1 SGDLS, CDR2 YYNGEE. The CDR3 is 14 amino acids. CDR3: CASSVDRQGTEAFF. CDR3 coding DNA: TGTGCCAGCAGCGTAGACAGGCAAGGCACTGAAGCTTTCTTT.

The J gene is TRBJ1-4, the V gene TRBV6-1; no definite D call. CDR1 and CDR2 from the germline V gene are MNHNS and SASEGT. V was trimmed by 0 bases and J by 8 bases, leaving 10 bases between them. The CDR3 contains 14 residues. The CDR3 bases are TGTGCCAGCAGTGAAGCGGGGAGTCGCGAAAAACTGTTTTTT. Translation: CASSEAGSREKLFF.

This rearrangement joins TRBV18 to TRBJ2-1, with 8 bases fitting TRBD2. This CDR3 comprises 16 residues. Trimming removed 3 bases from V and 6 bases from J; junction bases left unmatched: 10. From germline, CDR1 is KGHSH and CDR2 LQKENI. The CDR3 nucleotides are TGTGCCAGCTCACCGACTTTGTCGGGGGGGACCAATGAGCAGTTCTTC. This translates into CASSPTLSGGTNEQFF.

This clone has only a few counts. The chain employs TRBV2 and TRBJ1-1, with D maybe TRBD1 (6 bases). From germline, CDR1 is SNHLY and CDR2 FYNNEI. V was shortened by 7 bases and J by 0 bases, with 15 bases between the two germline ends. The CDR3 has 15 residues. The DNA for the CDR3 is TGTGCCAGCACCCTAGGGACAAAAATGAACACTGAAGCTTTCTTT. It codes for CASTLGTKMNTEAFF.

The chain carries TRBV19 and TRBJ1-1; TRBD1 might be the D (5 bases). The germline CDR1 and CDR2 sequences are LNHDA and SQIVND (reference sequence). V was shortened by 1 base and J by 6 bases, with 24 bases between the two germline ends. The CDR3 is 18 residues long. The CDR3 is CASSIGLTGTPSKAEAFF. The CDR3 coding sequence is TGTGCCAGTAGTATAGGCCTCACCGGGACTCCATCAAAGGCTGAAGCTTTCTTT.

This chain connects TRBV11-2 to TRBJ1-1, with a possible D match to TRBD1 (5 bases). Germline CDR1 and CDR2: SGHAT and FQNNGV. Trimming removed 5 bases at V and 2 bases at J, with 15 bases between. CDR3 length: 15 residues. The CDR3 DNA is TGTGCCAGCAGCGCGGAACCCCAGGGTAACACTGAAGCTTTCTTT. This codes for CASSAEPQGNTEAFF.

This clone was detected only a few times. The chain couples TRBV28 to TRBJ1-3; no clear D gene. Trimming took 10 bases from V and 0 from J, leaving 16 bases between them. The germline V gene has CDR1 MDHEN and CDR2 SYDVKM. The CDR3 is made up of 15 amino acids. The CDR3 spells CATKEAGSSGNTIYF. The CDR3 nucleotides are TGTGCCACTAAAGAGGCTGGAAGCTCTGGAAACACCATATATTTT.

Only one count was recorded for this clone. The V gene is TRBV2, the J gene TRBJ1-2, with D perhaps matching TRBD1 (6 bases). Germline lookup yields CDR1 SNHLY and CDR2 FYNNEI. This CDR3 has 12 residues. The ends were cut back, 4 bases at V and 8 bases at J, with 11 bases in the middle. The CDR3 coding sequence is TGTGCCAGCAGTGCAGGGGTTGGGGGCTACACCTTC. Its protein product is CASSAGVGGYTF. The variable domain in full, completed from reference TRBV2 and TRBJ1-2, reads EPEVTQTPSHQVTQMGQEVILRCVPISNHLYFYWYRQILGQKVEFLVSFYNNEISEKSEIFDDQFSVERPDGSNFTLKIRSTKLEDSAMYFCASSAGVGGYTFGSGTRLTVV.